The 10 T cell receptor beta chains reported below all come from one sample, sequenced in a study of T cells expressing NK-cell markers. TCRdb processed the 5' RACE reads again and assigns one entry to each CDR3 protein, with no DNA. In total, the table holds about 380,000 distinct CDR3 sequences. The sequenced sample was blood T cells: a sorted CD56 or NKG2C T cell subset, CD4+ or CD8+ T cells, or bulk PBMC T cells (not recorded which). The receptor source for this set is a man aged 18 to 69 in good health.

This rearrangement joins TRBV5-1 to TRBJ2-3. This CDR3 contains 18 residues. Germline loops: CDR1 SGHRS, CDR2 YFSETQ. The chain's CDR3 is CASRGRTRFDESTDTQYF.

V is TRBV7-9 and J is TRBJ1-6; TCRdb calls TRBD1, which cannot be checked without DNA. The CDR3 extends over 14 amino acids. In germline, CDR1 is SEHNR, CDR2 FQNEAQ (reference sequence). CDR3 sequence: CASSTDRVNSPLHF.

CDR3 amino acids: CASSGQGADQPQHF. The chain employs TRBV6-1 and TRBJ1-5; TCRdb's D gene call, TRBD1, goes unchecked for lack of DNA. The V gene's germline CDR1 is MNHNS and CDR2 SASEGT. This CDR3 has 14 residues.

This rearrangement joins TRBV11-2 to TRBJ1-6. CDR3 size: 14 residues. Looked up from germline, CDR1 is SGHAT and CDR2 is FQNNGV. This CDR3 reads CASSLIRLNSPLHF.

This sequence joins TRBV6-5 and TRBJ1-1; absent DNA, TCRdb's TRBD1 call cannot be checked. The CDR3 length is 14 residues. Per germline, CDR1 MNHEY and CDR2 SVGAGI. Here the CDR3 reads CASSIPGQRTEAFF.

The CDR3 sequence: CSVAPGQHYGYTF. This sequence joins TRBV29-1 and TRBJ1-2; TCRdb's assignment of TRBD1 cannot be checked, as there is no DNA. This CDR3 contains 13 residues. CDR1 is SQVTM and CDR2 is ANQGSEA in the germline V gene.

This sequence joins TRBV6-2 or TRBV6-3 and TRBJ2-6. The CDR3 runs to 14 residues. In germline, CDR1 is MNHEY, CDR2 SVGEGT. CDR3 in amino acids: CASSSGYGANVLTF.

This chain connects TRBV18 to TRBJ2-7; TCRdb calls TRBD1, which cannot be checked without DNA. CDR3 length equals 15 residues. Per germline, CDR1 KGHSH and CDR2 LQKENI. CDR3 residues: CASSPLGDGPYEQYF.

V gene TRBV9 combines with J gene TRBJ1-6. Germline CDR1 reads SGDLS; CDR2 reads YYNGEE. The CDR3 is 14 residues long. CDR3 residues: CASSVNTQGSPLHF. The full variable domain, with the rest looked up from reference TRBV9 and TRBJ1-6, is DSGVTQTPKHLITATGQRVTLRCSPRSGDLSVYWYQQSLDQGLQFLIQYYNGEERAKGNILERFSAQQFPDLHSELNLSSLELGDSALYFCASSVNTQGSPLHFGNGTRLTVT.

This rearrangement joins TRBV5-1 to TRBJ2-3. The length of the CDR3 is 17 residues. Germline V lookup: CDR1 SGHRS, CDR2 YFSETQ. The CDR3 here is CASSRFTGPTGTDTQYF.